Below are 2 T cell receptor beta chains sequenced from a single sample in a study of T cell repertoires in cytomegalovirus infection. TCRdb fed the reads into MiXCR, producing one record per CDR3 protein. Among some 560,000 distinct CDR3 sequences listed, just under 40% were seen once. These receptors lack a known antigen. Specimen: cultured PBMCs, collected from culture after CMV antigen stimulation. The source of these receptors is a human donor in good health (CMV status not recorded). Some clones in this sample may be carry-over from other donors' samples.

This clonotype was picked up a small number of times. The chain couples TRBV7-8 to TRBJ2-7, with 10 bases fitting TRBD2. Germline V gives CDR1 SGHVS, CDR2 FQNEAQ. Trimming removed 5 bases from V and 2 bases from J; junction bases left unmatched: 9. This CDR3 contains 16 residues. DNA for the CDR3: TGTGCCAGCAGCAGAGCCGGGACTAGCGCAACCTACGAGCAGTACTTC. Its protein is CASSRAGTSATYEQYF.

This sequence joins TRBV20-1 and TRBJ2-1, with D hard to call. The CDR3 covers 11 residues. The V and J ends lost 1 base and 5 bases respectively, with 3 bases between them. Germline V gives CDR1 DFQATT, CDR2 SNEGSKA (reference sequence). The CDR3 nucleotides are TGCAGTGCTAGAGGCGACAATGAGCAGTTCTTC. This codes for CSARGDNEQFF.